The entry that follows covers one T cell receptor (beta chain) sequence. In TCRdb, the RT-PCR reads were re-called with MiXCR into one record per CDR3 protein. The sample carries roughly 940,000 distinct CDR3 sequences, more than 15% recorded once. V was pared by 1 base and J by 8 bases, with 17 bases between. The CDR3 totals 15 residues. Germline CDR1 reads SEHNR; CDR2 reads FQNEAQ (reference sequence). The sample is drawn from a study of patients and donors after allogeneic stem cell transplantation. This clonotype was sampled from a human donor who was either an allogeneic HSCT recipient or a stem cell or donor lymphocyte infusion donor (not recorded which). It is not recorded whose cells these are; they may come from a transplant donor. The chain joins TRBV7-9 to TRBJ1-2, with a possible D match to TRBD1 (5 bases). The specimen sequenced was blood, either unsorted or a sorted T cell fraction (not recorded which). For the CDR3, the DNA is TGTGCCAGCAGCTTAGTTGGGGCATCGAGCTTCGGCTACACCTTC. It translates to CASSLVGASSFGYTF.